Listed below are T cell receptor beta chains from one sample, sequenced in a study of siplizumab effects on memory and regulatory T cells. Sequenced by immunoSEQ multiplex PCR; TCRdb stores in-frame clones only, minus some. The table records around 100,000 clones, about nine tenths of them present only once. The sequenced material came from non-Treg CD4+ T cells sorted from blood. All receptors derive from a human donor in good health. The CDR3 runs from the conserved cysteine through the conserved F or W. Each record gives: D gene, CDR3 length, J gene, V gene, clone size, CDR3 protein, CDR3 DNA. D genes are given only for firm matches. Not every row has a clone size; where given, it reads once, few, many or a size class.

TRBD2	16	TRBJ2-7	TRBV4-1	few	CASSQDSGSLFYEQYF	TGCGCCAGCAGCCAAGATAGCGGGAGCCTCTTCTACGAGCAGTACTTC
TRBD2	18	TRBJ2-3	TRBV5-4	once	CASSLLTSGVKSTDTQYF	TGTGCCAGCAGCTTACTGACTAGCGGAGTCAAAAGCACAGATACGCAGTATTTT
TRBD1	14	TRBJ2-7	TRBV15	.	CATSRDRTDYEQYF	TGTGCCACCAGCAGGGACAGGACAGACTACGAGCAGTACTTC
TRBD2	16	TRBJ2-1	TRBV29-1	.	CSVRTSGQSSYNEQFF	TGCAGCGTCCGGACTAGCGGGCAGAGCTCCTACAATGAGCAGTTCTTC
TRBD2	15	TRBJ2-1	TRBV27	.	CASSLRLAGVYEQFF	TGTGCCAGCAGTTTACGGCTAGCGGGAGTCTATGAGCAGTTCTTC
.	11	TRBJ2-3	TRBV27	.	CASSRLVSQYF	TGTGCCAGCAGTAGACTAGTGTCGCAGTATTTT
TRBD1	15	TRBJ1-5	TRBV19	.	CASSIEGTGGQPQHF	TGTGCCAGTAGTATAGAAGGGACAGGCGGACAGCCCCAGCATTTT
.	12	TRBJ2-7	TRBV6-5	.	CASSYSSYEQYF	TGTGCCAGCAGTTACTCTTCGTACGAGCAGTACTTC
.	15	TRBJ1-5	TRBV19	.	CASSIDMGVNQPQHF	TGTGCCAGTAGTATAGATATGGGGGTTAATCAGCCCCAGCATTTT
TRBD2	16	TRBJ2-3	TRBV7-3	.	CASSIRLAGATDTQYF	TGTGCCAGCAGCATAAGACTAGCGGGAGCCACAGATACGCAGTATTTT
TRBD2	17	TRBJ2-6	TRBV14	.	CASSQLAGGFGANVLTF	TGTGCCAGCAGCCAGCTAGCGGGAGGGTTTGGGGCCAACGTCCTGACTTTC
.	13	TRBJ2-7	TRBV10-1	.	CASSDRGRNEQYF	TGCGCCAGCAGTGACAGGGGAAGGAACGAGCAGTACTTC
TRBD1	13	TRBJ1-3	TRBV7-9	.	CASSVGQGNTIYF	TGTGCCAGCAGCGTGGGACAGGGAAACACCATATATTTT
.	15	TRBJ1-1	TRBV19	.	CASSIRWTVDTEAFF	TGTGCCAGTAGTATTAGGTGGACAGTAGACACTGAAGCTTTCTTT
TRBD2	16	TRBJ2-2	TRBV5-6	.	CASRKLAGANTGELFF	TGTGCCAGCAGGAAACTAGCGGGAGCGAACACCGGGGAGCTGTTTTTT
TRBD1	14	TRBJ1-2	TRBV4-2	.	CASNKPGGPYGYTF	TGTGCCAGCAATAAACCAGGGGGCCCCTATGGCTACACCTTC
.	15	TRBJ1-5	TRBV5-6	.	CASSLPTGINQPQHF	TGTGCCAGCAGCTTGCCCACAGGTATCAATCAGCCCCAGCATTTT
TRBD1	14	TRBJ2-7	TRBV27	.	CASSLRQGPYEQYF	TGTGCCAGCAGTTTAAGACAGGGGCCCTACGAGCAGTACTTC
.	15	TRBJ2-7	TRBV6-6	once	CASRPRTAPSYEQYF	TGTGCCAGCAGACCCAGGACAGCCCCCTCCTACGAGCAGTACTTC
.	13	TRBJ2-5	TRBV4-1	.	CASSLLPAETQYF	TGCGCCAGCAGCCTTCTTCCTGCCGAGACCCAGTACTTC
.	13	TRBJ1-2	TRBV6-6	.	CASSYSRGYGYTF	TGTGCCAGCAGTTACTCTCGGGGTTATGGCTACACCTTC
.	15	TRBJ2-3	TRBV19	.	CASSIEGGAPNTQYF	TGTGCCAGTAGTATAGAAGGAGGGGCGCCTAATACGCAGTATTTT
.	12	TRBJ1-2	TRBV6-5	few	CASSYSGYGYTF	TGTGCCAGCAGTTACTCAGGGTATGGCTACACCTTC
TRBD2	15	TRBJ2-1	TRBV9	.	CASSVDPGLVNEQFF	TGTGCCAGCAGCGTCGACCCGGGACTAGTCAATGAGCAGTTCTTC
TRBD2	15	TRBJ2-7	TRBV5-5	.	CASSLGAGESYEQYF	TGTGCCAGCAGCTTGGGAGCGGGAGAGTCCTACGAGCAGTACTTC
.	13	TRBJ2-1	TRBV4-1	.	CASSQARNNEQFF	TGCGCCAGCAGCCAAGCAAGGAACAATGAGCAGTTCTTC
.	13	TRBJ1-5	TRBV6-5	few	CASSEGVGQPQHF	TGTGCCAGCAGTGAGGGGGTGGGGCAGCCCCAGCATTTT
TRBD1	15	TRBJ2-1	TRBV5-1	.	CASSLGGTGFDEQFF	TGCGCCAGCAGCTTGGGAGGGACAGGTTTCGATGAGCAGTTCTTC
TRBD2	16	TRBJ2-3	TRBV18	.	CASSLFSRENTDTQYF	TGTGCCAGCTCACTGTTTTCGCGGGAGAATACAGATACGCAGTATTTT
.	12	TRBJ1-4	TRBV6-6	once	CASKAANEKLFF	TGTGCCAGCAAGGCGGCGAATGAAAAACTGTTTTTT
.	13	TRBJ2-7	TRBV6-5	.	CASSYSWEDEQYF	TGTGCCAGCAGTTACTCGTGGGAGGACGAGCAGTACTTC
.	12	TRBJ2-5	TRBV11-2	.	CASSFGKETQYF	TGTGCCAGCAGCTTTGGGAAAGAGACCCAGTACTTC
TRBD2	17	TRBJ2-2	TRBV19	.	CASSTEGLAKVSGELFF	TGTGCCAGTAGTACCGAAGGACTAGCCAAGGTATCCGGGGAGCTGTTTTTT
.	13	TRBJ1-3	TRBV5-6	.	CASSLARRNTIYF	TGTGCCAGCAGCTTGGCCAGGAGAAACACCATATATTTT
TRBD2	10	TRBJ2-5	TRBV20-1	.	CSAGGETQYF	TGCAGTGCTGGGGGGGAAACCCAGTACTTC
TRBD1	15	TRBJ1-4	TRBV5-1	.	CASQQGPATNEKLFF	TGCGCCAGCCAACAGGGGCCTGCAACTAATGAAAAACTGTTTTTT
.	14	TRBJ2-2	TRBV7-3	once	CASRRGGQYGELFF	TGTGCCAGCCGAAGAGGCGGGCAGTACGGGGAGCTGTTTTTT
.	13	TRBJ1-2	TRBV30	few	CAWSVLRAYGYTF	TGTGCCTGGAGTGTACTCAGGGCCTATGGCTACACCTTC
.	15	TRBJ2-1	TRBV2	.	CASKARVSSYNEQFF	TGTGCCAGCAAAGCCAGGGTGAGCTCCTACAATGAGCAGTTCTTC
TRBD2	16	TRBJ2-2	TRBV19	.	CASSVQSGSSTGELFF	TGTGCCAGTAGTGTACAGAGCGGGAGTTCCACCGGGGAGCTGTTTTTT
TRBD2	15	TRBJ2-3	TRBV29-1	.	CSVGLAGRSTDTQYF	TGCAGCGTCGGACTAGCGGGTCGAAGCACAGATACGCAGTATTTT
.	15	TRBJ2-2	TRBV27	.	CASSLGRGNTGELFF	TGTGCCAGCAGCCTTGGGCGTGGTAACACCGGGGAGCTGTTTTTT